The clone carrying this T cell receptor beta chain came up a few times. No antigen is known for it. Primed by a sample-barcoded 5' primer and a J-beta primer mix, a second PCR proceeded for roughly 7 to 12 cycles. From the 5' RACE reads, TCRdb called clonotypes with MiXCR, one entry per CDR3 protein. The sample has hundreds of thousands of distinct CDR3 sequences, around 43% seen once. The data derive from a study of blood T cells in healthy people across ages. Findings of the study overall: Naive T cell percentage showed a strong correlation with TCR beta diversity. A greater number of naive CD4+ cells and higher diversity distinguished long-lived donors from aged donors.

Isolation of PBMCs gave at least 7 million cells per sample. The length of the CDR3 is 13 residues. Trimming shortened V by 2 bases and J by 2 bases, and 6 bases separated the two germline ends. The germline V gene encodes CDR1 LGHNA and CDR2 YSLEER. The chain couples TRBV4-3 to TRBJ1-2; no reliable D call. The TCR was taken from a man aged 55 to 70 in good health. Sequenced sample: blood. The CDR3 loop reads CASSQNKNYGYTF. In nucleotides, the CDR3 is TGCGCCAGCAGCCAAAACAAGAACTATGGCTACACCTTC.